The T cell receptor (beta chain) under discussion was sequenced for a study of cytomegalovirus exposure and HLA in healthy donors. Broader study findings: A later analysis found most CMV-associated TCR beta chains apparently HLA-restricted. In an earlier analysis, most TCR beta V segments were productive about 87% or about 30% of the time.

In regard to this clone: The antigen is unknown.

The PCR had 60 Vbeta and 13 Jbeta primers. Sequencing used immunoSEQ multiplex PCR; TCRdb keeps in-frame clones, though not all of them. Counted here are some 63,000 clones, about 83% occurring once; the ten biggest clones make up about 1.6%. The sequenced material came from PBMCs. The TCR comes from a human donor in good health.

CDR3 coding DNA: TGTGCCAGCAGTGTAACAGGGGGCTATGGCTACACCTTC. Protein sequence: CASSVTGGYGYTF. This rearrangement joins TRBV6-1 to TRBJ1-2; 8 nucleotides match TRBD1. This CDR3 has 13 residues. CDR1 is MNHNS, CDR2 SASEGT, per germline. V trimming: 4 bases; J trimming: 4 bases; junction bases outside the gene matches: 2.